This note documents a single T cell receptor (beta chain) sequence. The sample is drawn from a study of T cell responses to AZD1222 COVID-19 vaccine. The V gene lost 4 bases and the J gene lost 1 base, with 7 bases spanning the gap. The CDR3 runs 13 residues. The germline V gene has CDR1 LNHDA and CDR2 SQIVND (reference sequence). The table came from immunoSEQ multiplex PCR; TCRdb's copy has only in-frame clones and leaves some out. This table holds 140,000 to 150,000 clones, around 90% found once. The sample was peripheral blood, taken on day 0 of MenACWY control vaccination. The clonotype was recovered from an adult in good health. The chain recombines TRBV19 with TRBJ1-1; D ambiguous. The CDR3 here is CASSNNPNTEAFF. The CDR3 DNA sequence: TGTGCCAGTAGTAATAACCCGAACACTGAAGCTTTCTTT.